This T cell receptor beta chain came from a study of glioma-infiltrating T cells after dendritic cell vaccination. The CDR3 is 16 amino acids. V dropped 4 bases and J dropped 5; count of bases not matched to a gene: 10. Germline loops: CDR1 SNHLY, CDR2 FYNNEI. Profiled with immunoSEQ multiplex PCR; TCRdb holds only in-frame clones, not every one. The sample records 90,000 to 95,000 clones, 81% being singletons. Time point defined: after dendritic cell vaccination, including at tumor progression/relapse. All glioblastoma patients lacked an isocitrate dehydrogenase mutation. This receptor was identified in a human donor with glioblastoma. The chain uses TRBV2 and TRBJ2-1, with 8 bases that match TRBD1. This sample comprised blood, obtained after dendritic cell vaccination. CDR3 loop: CASSGDRRRGDNEQFF. The CDR3 DNA is TGTGCCAGCAGTGGGGACAGGCGTCGAGGGGACAATGAGCAGTTCTTC.